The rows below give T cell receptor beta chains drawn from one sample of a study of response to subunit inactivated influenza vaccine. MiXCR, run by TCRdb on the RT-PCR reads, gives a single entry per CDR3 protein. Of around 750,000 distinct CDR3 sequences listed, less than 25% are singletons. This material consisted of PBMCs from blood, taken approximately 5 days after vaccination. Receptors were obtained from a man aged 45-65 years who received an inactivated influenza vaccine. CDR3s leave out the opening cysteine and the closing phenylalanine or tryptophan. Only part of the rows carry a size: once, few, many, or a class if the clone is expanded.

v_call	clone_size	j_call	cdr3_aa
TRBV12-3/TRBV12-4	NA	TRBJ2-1	ASRPGSGSNEQF
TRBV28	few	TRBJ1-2	ASIQGTYGYT
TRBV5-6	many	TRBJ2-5	ASSPLEQETQY
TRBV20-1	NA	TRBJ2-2	SARDGDRNTGELF
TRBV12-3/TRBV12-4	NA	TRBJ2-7	ASSLDGTGNLNEQY
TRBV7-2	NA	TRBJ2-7	ASSSGLAGTGEQY
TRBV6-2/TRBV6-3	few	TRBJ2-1	ASRHQGLAAYNEQF
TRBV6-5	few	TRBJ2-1	ASRSLDEQF
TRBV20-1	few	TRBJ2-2	SAGLAGTGELF
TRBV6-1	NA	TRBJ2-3	ASSERTSTDTQY
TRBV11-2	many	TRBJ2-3	ASSFTAASTDTQY
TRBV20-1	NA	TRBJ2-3	SARDLGPQTDTQY
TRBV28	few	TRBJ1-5	ASSAGIFNQPQH
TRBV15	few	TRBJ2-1	ATSRGIYNEQF
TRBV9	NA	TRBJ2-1	ASSVESGSGYEQF
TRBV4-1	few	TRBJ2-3	ASSQGLAASTDTQY
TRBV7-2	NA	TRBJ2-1	ASSFRASYNEQF
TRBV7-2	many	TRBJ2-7	ASSLESGHGYEQY
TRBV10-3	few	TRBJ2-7	AIRYGTGAYEQY
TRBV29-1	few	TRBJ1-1	SVGRGPNTEAF
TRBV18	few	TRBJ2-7	ASSPQGEQY
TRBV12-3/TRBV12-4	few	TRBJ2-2	ASSLGGLSSGELF
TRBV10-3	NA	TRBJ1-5	AISEYSDNQPQH
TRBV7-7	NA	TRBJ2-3	ASSSLDSSDTQY
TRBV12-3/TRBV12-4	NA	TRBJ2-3	ASSSGGITTDTQY
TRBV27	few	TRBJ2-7	ASSPIDRGRHEQY
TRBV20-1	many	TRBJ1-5	SARERIRGLQH
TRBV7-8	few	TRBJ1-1	ASGTGFLVNTEAF
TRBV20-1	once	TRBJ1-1	SAKTGYTEAF
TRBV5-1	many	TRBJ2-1	ASSFAVKSNEQF
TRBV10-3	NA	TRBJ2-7	AISEHGSYEQY
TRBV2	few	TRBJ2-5	ASSAGAFPQETQY
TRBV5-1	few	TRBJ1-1	ASRRDQGNTEAF
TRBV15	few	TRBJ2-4	ATSRVTGQAVIQY
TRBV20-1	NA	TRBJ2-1	SARSTSSGSYNEQF
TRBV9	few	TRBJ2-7	ASSVENRYEQY
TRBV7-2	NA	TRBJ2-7	ASSFRPESEQY
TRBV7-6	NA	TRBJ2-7	ASSIMAASYEQY
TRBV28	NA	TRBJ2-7	ASSFQAGQGSEQY
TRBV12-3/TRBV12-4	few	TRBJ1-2	ASSRDAVVRGYT
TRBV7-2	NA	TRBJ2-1	ASSLVAGSNEQF
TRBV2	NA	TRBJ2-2	ASIEDVGRTGELF
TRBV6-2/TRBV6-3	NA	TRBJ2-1	ASSPLAGGKYNEQF
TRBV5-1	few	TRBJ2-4	ASSLPYRGSKNIQY
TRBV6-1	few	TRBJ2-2	ASSPARVGGNTGELF